These 7 T cell receptor beta chains were sequenced from one sample in a study of blood T cell repertoires in COVID-19. Libraries were prepared by immunoSEQ multiplex PCR; TCRdb keeps only in-frame clonotypes and omits some of them. The sample comprises some 110,000 clones, around 70% of which are singletons, and 6% rests with the top ten. The sample consisted of peripheral blood. The receptor source for this set is an elderly man with COVID-19, enrolled during active disease.

In DNA form, the CDR3 reads TGTGCCAGCAGTGAACCCACAGGGTTCACCATATATTTT. Encoded protein: CASSEPTGFTIYF. The V and J genes are TRBV25-1 and TRBJ1-3; the D gene is possibly TRBD1 (6 bases). CDR3 size: 13 residues. Trimming cost V 2 bases and J 9 bases, with 11 bases left between them. The germline gives CDR1 MGHDK, CDR2 SYGVNS.

The chain links TRBV29-1 to TRBJ2-1; 15 bases fit TRBD2. CDR3 size: 15 residues. The V and J ends lost 6 bases and 5 bases, in that order; junction bases with no gene match: 5. CDR1 is SQVTM, CDR2 ANQGSEA, per germline. CDR3 region: CSVWTSGGGDNEQFF. The CDR3 region has the DNA TGCAGCGTCTGGACTAGCGGGGGGGGAGACAATGAGCAGTTCTTC.

The chain joins TRBV5-8 to TRBJ1-4; TRBD1 aligns across 7 bases. The CDR3 is made up of 15 amino acids. CDR1 SGHTS and CDR2 YDEGEE come from the germline V gene. V was clipped by 7 bases and J by 4 bases; unmatched bases: 10. The CDR3 region is CASGPNRGGNEKLFF. The CDR3 coding sequence is TGTGCCAGCGGGCCTAACAGGGGCGGTAATGAAAAACTGTTTTTT.

The chain has TRBV6-5 and TRBJ2-7, with 7 bases matching TRBD2. CDR3 size: 15 residues. Per the germline V gene, CDR1 is MNHEY and CDR2 is SVGAGI. Trimming removed 4 bases from V and 3 bases from J; junction bases left unmatched: 9. This CDR3 reads CASSSARDYNYEQYF. CDR3 nucleotide sequence: TGTGCCAGCAGTTCTGCCCGGGACTATAACTACGAGCAGTACTTC.

The chain recombines TRBV19 with TRBJ2-1, with D unresolved. Trimming pared 7 bases from V and 13 bases from J, leaving 23 bases between. The CDR3 length is 14 residues. In germline, CDR1 is LNHDA, CDR2 SQIVND (reference sequence). In nucleotides, the CDR3 is TGTGCCAGTACCGCCACCCCGACAACTTCCCCACAGTTCTTC. It yields the protein CASTATPTTSPQFF.

This chain's CDR3 is CASSFTSVNEQYF. In nucleotides, the CDR3 is TGTGCCAGCAGTTTCACCTCGGTAAACGAGCAGTACTTC. The chain employs TRBV28 and TRBJ2-7; D unresolved. V gave up 3 bases and J gave up 5 bases, with 11 bases separating them. The CDR3 has 13 amino acids. Per germline, CDR1 MDHEN and CDR2 SYDVKM.

The chain employs TRBV5-6 and TRBJ2-1; perhaps TRBD1 as D (6 bases). Germline V lookup: CDR1 SGHDT, CDR2 YYEEEE. The CDR3 extends over 15 amino acids. V lost 3 bases, J lost 4 bases, and 14 bases lay in between. The CDR3 DNA follows: TGTGCCAGCAGCTCATTTGGAACAGGGTACAATGAGCAGTTCTTC. Encoded protein: CASSSFGTGYNEQFF.